This T cell receptor (beta chain) was documented in a study of blood T cell repertoires in COVID-19. This clone was picked up a small number of times. Study processing details: It was from reference gene primer amplification that nucleated cell counts were estimated. Assay used: immunoSEQ multiplex PCR; TCRdb lists only in-frame clones, some missing. V and J calls and clone size come straight from that table; D and trimming were deduced from the DNA. Among fewer than 300,000 clones listed, under 90% were seen once. Germline CDR1 reads SGHAT; CDR2 reads FQNNGV. With 5 bases removed from V and 7 bases from J, the gap between germline ends came to 14 bases. The CDR3 is 14 amino acids.

The receptor comes from a man between 18 and 35 years old who had recovered from COVID-19. Sequenced sample: PBMCs or T cells enriched from blood (not recorded which). V is TRBV11-2 and J is TRBJ1-4; D is unresolved. The CDR3, as DNA: TGTGCCAGCAGCCGTGCGGGTATAACTGAAAAACTGTTTTTT. It translates to CASSRAGITEKLFF.